The clone carrying this T cell receptor (beta chain) was counted a few times. Its target is not known. Profiling relied on immunoSEQ multiplex PCR, and the TCRdb table lists in-frame clones only, not all of them. The table has about 100,000 clones, around 94% seen once. This specimen comes from a study of T cell responses to AZD1222 COVID-19 vaccine. At the level of the study: Pooling of second doses given at about 4 or about 12 weeks was done. The study, taken as a whole, reports: Increases in Spike-specific TCR breadth and depth were seen after two AZD1222 doses. The donor cohort was predominantly white British with a female majority, and clonal diversity may have been underestimated.

The ends were cut back, 6 bases at V and 1 base at J, with 15 bases in the middle. The CDR3 is made up of 15 amino acids. Germline V lookup: CDR1 SNHLY, CDR2 FYNNEI. The sequenced sample was peripheral blood, obtained on day 0 of AZD1222 vaccination. The chain couples TRBV2 to TRBJ1-2; D not certain. This TCR came from an adult in good health. The CDR3 reads CASRYWAGYNYGYTF. The CDR3 DNA sequence: TGTGCCAGCAGATACTGGGCAGGCTATAACTATGGCTACACCTTC. The whole variable domain, filled in from reference TRBV2 and TRBJ1-2, reads EPEVTQTPSHQVTQMGQEVILRCVPISNHLYFYWYRQILGQKVEFLVSFYNNEISEKSEIFDDQFSVERPDGSNFTLKIRSTKLEDSAMYFCASRYWAGYNYGYTFGSGTRLTVV.